This T cell receptor beta chain was sequenced in a study of a mutant IDH1 vaccine in newly diagnosed glioma. Trimming stripped 1 base from V and 2 bases from J, with 9 bases between. The CDR3 has 15 residues. CDR1 and CDR2 (germline): MGHRA, YSYEKL. Profiling relied on immunoSEQ multiplex PCR, and the TCRdb table lists in-frame clones only, not all of them. The table shows about 40,000 clones, with roughly 84% occurring only once. Time point noted: week 11, during vaccination. The investigators gave 300 ug of mutant IDH1 20-mer peptide in each vaccine dose, together with topical imiquimod. This clone is labeled medium-sized. Antigen specificity is unknown.

The chain carries TRBV4-1 and TRBJ1-5; no clear D gene. The source material was PBMCs, sampled from a glioma patient whose treatment included an IDH1 peptide vaccine. The receptor comes from a man aged 35 to 55 with glioma. Here the CDR3 DNA reads TGCGCCAGCAGCCAAGCGCGGGTTGGCAATCAGCCCCAGCATTTT. It codes for CASSQARVGNQPQHF.